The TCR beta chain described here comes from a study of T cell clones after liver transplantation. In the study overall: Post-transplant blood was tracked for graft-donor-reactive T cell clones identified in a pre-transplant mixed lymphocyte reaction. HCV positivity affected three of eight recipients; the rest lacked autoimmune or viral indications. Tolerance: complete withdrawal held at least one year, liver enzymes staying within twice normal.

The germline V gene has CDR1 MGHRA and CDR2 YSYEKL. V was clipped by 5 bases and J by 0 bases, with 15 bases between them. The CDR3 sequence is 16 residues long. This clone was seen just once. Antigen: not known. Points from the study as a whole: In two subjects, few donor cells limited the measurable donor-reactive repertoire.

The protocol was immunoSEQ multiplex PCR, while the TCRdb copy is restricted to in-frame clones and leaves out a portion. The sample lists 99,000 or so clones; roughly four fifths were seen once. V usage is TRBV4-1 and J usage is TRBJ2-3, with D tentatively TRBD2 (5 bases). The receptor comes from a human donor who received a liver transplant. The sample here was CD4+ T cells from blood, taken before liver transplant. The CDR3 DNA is TGCGCCAGCAGCGCCTGGGGAGACACTAGCACAGATACGCAGTATTTT. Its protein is CASSAWGDTSTDTQYF.